The entry below describes one T cell receptor (beta chain). The entry originates in a study of blood T cell repertoires in COVID-19. Study background: Samples of COVID-19 (acute and convalescent) were obtained from the United States, Italy and Spain. PBMCs, B-cell-depleted T cells, or T cells were the source of the cDNA or gDNA that made up the material.

Original processing methods: For nucleated cells, counts were estimated from reference gene primer amplification. Assay: immunoSEQ multiplex PCR; the TCRdb copy retains only in-frame clones and omits some. That table gives V, J and clone size, and the DNA gave D and trimming. The profile shows 120,000 or so clones, roughly four fifths of them singletons. The germline V gene has CDR1 MNHEY and CDR2 SMNVEV (reference sequence). The CDR3 runs 15 residues. The germline V and J ends were trimmed by 0 bases and 7 bases, with 15 bases remaining between them. The sample was peripheral blood. This TCR came from a woman between 70 and 85 years old with acute or convalescent COVID-19. This chain joins TRBV27 and TRBJ1-2; possible D gene TRBD1, 6 bases. The CDR3 sequence: CASSLSGEGVGGYTF. In nucleotides, the CDR3 is TGTGCCAGCAGTTTATCAGGGGAGGGGGTTGGTGGCTACACCTTC.